The clone carrying this TCR beta chain appeared many times. The antigen is unknown. The entry originates in a study of T-cell reconstitution after alpha-beta-depleted transplantation in children. With 5 bases removed from V and 4 bases from J, the gap between germline ends came to 15 bases. The length of the CDR3 is 15 residues. Germline values: CDR1 SGHVS, CDR2 FNYEAQ. As it was prepared, the TCRbeta library received unique molecular identifiers. One entry per CDR3 protein, called by TCRdb with MiXCR from the PCR reads. Of 250,000 or so distinct CDR3 sequences listed, roughly 8.2% are singletons. Study outcomes and limitations: The authors attributed T-cell counts and diversity one year after transplant mostly to newly produced T cells. In some patients, recipient T cells and intrathymic progenitors surviving conditioning explained high day-60 diversity. Several hundred graft clones that had expanded were reportedly the source of alpha-beta T cells about two months after transplant.

The rearrangement joins TRBV7-6 to TRBJ1-3, with D hard to call. The sequencing used PBMCs, mostly from graft donor cells, collected 180 days after TCRalphabeta/CD19-depleted stem cell transplant. The sequence came from a male patient younger than 18 who had a stem cell transplant for acute lymphoblastic leukemia, so the T cells may come from the graft donor. CDR3 region: CASSRGQVFGNTIYF. The CDR3 bases are TGTGCCAGCAGCCGTGGGCAGGTCTTCGGAAACACCATATATTTT.